A selection of T cell receptor beta chains follows, all from one sample in a study of blood T cells in healthy people across ages. TCRdb used MiXCR to reprocess the 5' RACE reads, holding one entry per CDR3 protein. The sample holds some 750,000 distinct CDR3 sequences; approximately 22% are singletons and the top ten take about 22%. The specimen was blood. These receptor sequences come from a man in his 70s in good health. CDR3s include the opening cysteine and the closing phenylalanine or tryptophan.

v_gene: TRBV5-1; j_gene: TRBJ2-5; CDR3aa: CPSRGSVLQETQYF
v_gene: TRBV29-1; j_gene: TRBJ2-1; CDR3aa: CSVDRAHSQRVNIPNEQFF
v_gene: TRBV12-3/TRBV12-4; j_gene: TRBJ1-2; CDR3aa: CASGSSYGYTF
v_gene: TRBV20-1; j_gene: TRBJ2-4; CDR3aa: CSAERGKNIQYF
v_gene: TRBV5-1; j_gene: TRBJ1-2; CDR3aa: CASSPLMKVEDYGYTF
v_gene: TRBV20-1; j_gene: TRBJ2-5; CDR3aa: CSARVAGRGVQETQYF
v_gene: TRBV3-1; j_gene: TRBJ1-4; CDR3aa: CASSQRGNQKLFF
v_gene: TRBV20-1; j_gene: TRBJ2-1; CDR3aa: CSAPSSYNEQFF
v_gene: TRBV18; j_gene: TRBJ2-5; CDR3aa: CASSPGTGRDGTQYF
v_gene: TRBV6-1; j_gene: TRBJ2-3; CDR3aa: CASRGPSSGSDTQYF
v_gene: TRBV7-9; j_gene: TRBJ1-3; CDR3aa: CASSPGHFENTIYF
v_gene: TRBV20-1; j_gene: TRBJ1-5; CDR3aa: CSAPRGARDQPQHF
v_gene: TRBV6-6; j_gene: TRBJ1-5; CDR3aa: CASSYSGDAQPQHF
v_gene: TRBV12-3/TRBV12-4; j_gene: TRBJ1-2; CDR3aa: CASTREGIYGYTF
v_gene: TRBV29-1; j_gene: TRBJ2-1; CDR3aa: CCVGSLAGGLEQFF
v_gene: TRBV20-1; j_gene: TRBJ2-1; CDR3aa: CSALLGDEQFF
v_gene: TRBV6-2/TRBV6-3; j_gene: TRBJ1-2; CDR3aa: CASSYRGTGGYGCTF
v_gene: TRBV2; j_gene: TRBJ2-3; CDR3aa: CASSEQQGSTQYF
v_gene: TRBV18; j_gene: TRBJ2-4; CDR3aa: CASSPAGPVAKNIQYF
v_gene: TRBV12-3/TRBV12-4; j_gene: -; CDR3aa: CASSFQNVNEQFF
v_gene: TRBV5-1; j_gene: TRBJ2-1; CDR3aa: CASSFGSGGINEQFF
v_gene: TRBV6-2/TRBV6-3; j_gene: TRBJ2-7; CDR3aa: CASSWVPGQGLTAYEQYF
v_gene: TRBV9; j_gene: TRBJ1-5; CDR3aa: CASSVRRVGNQPQHF
v_gene: TRBV12-3/TRBV12-4; j_gene: TRBJ1-2; CDR3aa: CASSPTGARTIHGYTF
v_gene: TRBV28; j_gene: -; CDR3aa: CASSSGGGSPYNEQFF
v_gene: TRBV29-1; j_gene: TRBJ2-1; CDR3aa: CSVPIRRIDNEQFF
v_gene: TRBV27; j_gene: TRBJ2-6; CDR3aa: CASSLQGTALKSGANVLTF
v_gene: TRBV20-1; j_gene: -; CDR3aa: CSASRRGVSYEQYF
v_gene: TRBV29-1; j_gene: TRBJ1-2; CDR3aa: CSVTTGAGYTF
v_gene: TRBV29-1; j_gene: TRBJ1-2; CDR3aa: CRRTHGRGAF
v_gene: TRBV12-3/TRBV12-4; j_gene: TRBJ1-1; CDR3aa: CASSKTLGRGGDTEAFF
v_gene: TRBV2; j_gene: TRBJ1-1; CDR3aa: CASRARALNTEAFF
v_gene: TRBV11-2; j_gene: TRBJ2-2; CDR3aa: CASSPGVGGDTGELFF
v_gene: TRBV4-3; j_gene: TRBJ1-2; CDR3aa: CASSQDAGISGYTF
v_gene: TRBV28; j_gene: TRBJ2-7; CDR3aa: CASKETNAYEQCF
v_gene: TRBV6-6; j_gene: TRBJ1-1; CDR3aa: CASRFPGQGDAFF